One and the same sample provided the 8 T cell receptor beta chains below, sequenced in a study of T-cell reconstitution after alpha-beta-depleted transplantation in children. Preparation of the TCRbeta library used unique molecular identifiers. One entry per CDR3 protein, called by TCRdb with MiXCR from the PCR reads. The sample includes more than 85,000 distinct CDR3 sequences, approximately 6% of them seen just once. Sequencing used PBMCs, mostly from graft donor cells, obtained 60 days after TCRalphabeta/CD19-depleted stem cell transplant. The receptor source for this set is a female patient under 10 years old who had a stem cell transplant for Fanconi anemia, so the T cells may come from the graft donor.

This clonotype was observed a handful of times. This chain uses TRBV5-1 with TRBJ2-1, with a weak D call TRBD2 (6 bases). Germline V lookup: CDR1 SGHRS, CDR2 YFSETQ. CDR3 size: 15 residues. Trimming took off 0 bases at V and 5 bases at J, with 12 bases between the two ends. CDR3 coding DNA: TGCGCCAGCAGCTTGGTCCTTCGACTAGACAATGAGCAGTTCTTC. Its protein is CASSLVLRLDNEQFF.

Ten or more counts support this clonotype. This chain uses TRBV13 with TRBJ1-1, with D uncertain. Germline values: CDR1 PRHDT, CDR2 FYEKMQ (reference sequence). V gave up 0 bases and J gave up 6 bases, with 5 bases separating them. CDR3 size: 12 residues. The CDR3 nucleotides are TGTGCCAGCAGCTTAGGTTACGCTGAAGCTTTCTTT. Its protein product is CASSLGYAEAFF.

This chain connects TRBV30 to TRBJ2-7; D is perhaps TRBD1 (6 bases). This CDR3 region has 12 residues. The germline CDR1 and CDR2 sequences are GTSNPN and SVGIG (reference sequence). V lost 3 bases, J lost 4 bases, and 10 bases lay in between. This CDR3 is CAWSEGQYEQYF. For the CDR3, the DNA is TGTGCCTGGAGCGAGGGACAATACGAGCAGTACTTC.

The J gene is TRBJ1-1, the V gene TRBV29-1; TRBD1 might be the D (6 bases). The CDR3 loop spans 13 amino acids. Between the trimmed V and J ends, which lost 7 bases and 3 bases, there was a span of 15 bases. Germline V gene data show CDR1 as SQVTM and CDR2 as ANQGSEA. For the CDR3, the DNA is TGCAGCGCAGAGGACAGTAGACACACTGAAGCTTTCTTT. Its translation: CSAEDSRHTEAFF.

The V gene is TRBV20-1, the J gene TRBJ1-1; maybe TRBD1 (6 bases). This CDR3 contains 15 residues. The V end was cut by 3 bases, the J end by 3 bases, with 17 bases between. Germline CDR1 and CDR2: DFQATT and SNEGSKA (reference sequence). The CDR3 DNA sequence: TGCAGTGCTAGGGTACGGGGGGGCGCCGACACTGAAGCTTTCTTT. It yields the protein CSARVRGGADTEAFF.

This clonotype was picked up many times. The V and J genes are TRBV11-1 and TRBJ2-1; 15 bases map to TRBD2. V lost 5 bases to trimming and J lost 7 bases; unmatched junction nucleotides: 3. Germline CDR1 and CDR2: SGHAT and FQDESV (reference sequence). CDR3 length equals 15 residues. The CDR3 here is CASSLGTSGRNEQFF. CDR3 DNA sequence: TGTGCCAGCAGCCTAGGGACTAGCGGGAGGAATGAGCAGTTCTTC.

This clonotype was seen at least ten times. This chain joins TRBV10-3 and TRBJ2-7, with unresolved D. Germline CDR1 reads ENHRY; CDR2 reads SYGVKD. CDR3 length: 14 residues. Between the trimmed V and J ends, which lost 4 bases and 0 bases, there was a span of 10 bases. CDR3: CAISALTSSYEQYF. The CDR3 region has the DNA TGTGCCATCAGTGCCCTAACCTCCTCCTACGAGCAGTACTTC.

This clonotype appeared a few times. The rearrangement links TRBV12-3 or TRBV12-4 to TRBJ2-5; the match to TRBD2 covers 13 bases. V shed 0 bases and J 2 bases; nucleotides not matched to a gene: 6. The CDR3 is 18 amino acids. CDR3 DNA: TGTGCCAGCAGTTTAGCGCGACTAGCGGGGGGTCATCAAGAGACCCAGTACTTC. Its protein product is CASSLARLAGGHQETQYF.